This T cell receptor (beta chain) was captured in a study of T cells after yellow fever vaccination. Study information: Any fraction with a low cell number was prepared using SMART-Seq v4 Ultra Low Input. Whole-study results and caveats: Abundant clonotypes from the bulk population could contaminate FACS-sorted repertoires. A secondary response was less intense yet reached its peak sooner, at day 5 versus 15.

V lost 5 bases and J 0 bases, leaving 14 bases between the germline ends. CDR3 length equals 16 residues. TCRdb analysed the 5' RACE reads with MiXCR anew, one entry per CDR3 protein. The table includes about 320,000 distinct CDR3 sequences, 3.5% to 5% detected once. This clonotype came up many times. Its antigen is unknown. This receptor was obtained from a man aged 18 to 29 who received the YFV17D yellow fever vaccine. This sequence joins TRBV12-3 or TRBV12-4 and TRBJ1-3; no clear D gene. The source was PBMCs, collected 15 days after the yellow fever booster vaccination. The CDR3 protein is CASSPRGGASGNTIYF. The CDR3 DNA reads TGTGCCAGCAGTCCGCGAGGTGGTGCCTCTGGAAACACCATATATTTT.